This is a list of T cell receptor beta chains from one sample in a study of control samples from healthy donors and cancer patients. Clones were sequenced by immunoSEQ multiplex PCR, and TCRdb holds only the in-frame ones, with some missing. Of roughly 150,000 clones listed, approximately 91% are singletons. The sequenced sample was blood. These receptors all come from a man under 40 in good health. Both conserved end residues are trimmed from each CDR3. Fields, in order: D gene, V gene, clone size, J gene, CDR3 protein. A D gene is named only where the DNA matches it firmly. Only some rows state a clone size, as once, few, many or a class for expanded clones.

D: NA
V: TRBV6-5
size: NA
J: TRBJ2-7
CDR3: ASSYVGTYEQY

D: NA
V: TRBV27
size: NA
J: TRBJ2-7
CDR3: ASSLGDALEQY

D: TRBD1
V: TRBV7-8
size: NA
J: TRBJ2-3
CDR3: ASSLNRGPTDTQY

D: NA
V: TRBV24-1
size: NA
J: TRBJ1-3
CDR3: ATSAAGLSGNTIY

D: TRBD2
V: TRBV7-2
size: NA
J: TRBJ2-1
CDR3: ASSLVSGRTYNEQF

D: NA
V: TRBV25-1
size: once
J: TRBJ1-4
CDR3: ASRYRANEKLF

D: TRBD2
V: TRBV13
size: NA
J: TRBJ2-5
CDR3: ASSPSPTSGLGEETQY

D: NA
V: TRBV18
size: NA
J: TRBJ1-1
CDR3: ASSLPATWGAKNTEAF

D: NA
V: TRBV6-5
size: NA
J: TRBJ2-1
CDR3: ASSYSSLNNEQF

D: NA
V: TRBV5-1
size: NA
J: TRBJ1-2
CDR3: ASSLAEGSHYGYT

D: TRBD2
V: TRBV9
size: NA
J: TRBJ2-1
CDR3: ASSLAGLGSYNEQF

D: NA
V: TRBV5-4
size: NA
J: TRBJ2-7
CDR3: ASSPRGAAIIYEQY

D: NA
V: TRBV4-3
size: NA
J: TRBJ2-6
CDR3: ASSRDFSGTPVIGANVLT

D: NA
V: TRBV6-2/TRBV6-3
size: NA
J: TRBJ1-3
CDR3: ASSSGSSGNTIY

D: NA
V: TRBV4-3
size: NA
J: TRBJ2-7
CDR3: ASSQEIVTLGEQY

D: TRBD1
V: TRBV15
size: NA
J: TRBJ1-4
CDR3: ATSSRDRGYEKLF

D: NA
V: TRBV19
size: NA
J: TRBJ2-1
CDR3: ASSLVGGSSYNEQF

D: NA
V: TRBV7-3
size: NA
J: TRBJ2-1
CDR3: ASSFTVAEGTYNEQF

D: TRBD1
V: TRBV24-1
size: NA
J: TRBJ1-5
CDR3: ATSETTGDQPQH

D: NA
V: TRBV5-1
size: NA
J: TRBJ1-1
CDR3: ASSLELQGNEAF

D: NA
V: TRBV6-6
size: NA
J: TRBJ2-4
CDR3: ASSEDQLAKNIQY

D: NA
V: TRBV5-8
size: NA
J: TRBJ2-3
CDR3: ASSLVGVPDTQY

D: NA
V: TRBV24-1
size: NA
J: TRBJ2-3
CDR3: ATSDPSADSTDTQY

D: NA
V: TRBV11-2
size: NA
J: TRBJ2-5
CDR3: ASSLLDTIETQY

D: TRBD1
V: TRBV5-4
size: NA
J: TRBJ2-7
CDR3: ASSSGTGTYEQY

D: TRBD2
V: TRBV5-4
size: NA
J: TRBJ2-3
CDR3: ASSAGLAGGPYGTDTQY

D: TRBD2
V: TRBV4-3
size: NA
J: TRBJ2-3
CDR3: ASSQGSRTSGSPDTQY

D: NA
V: TRBV5-4
size: once
J: TRBJ2-7
CDR3: ASSLKGRLYEQY

D: TRBD1
V: TRBV6-2/TRBV6-3
size: once
J: TRBJ1-2
CDR3: ASSPSATGRTWGYT

D: NA
V: TRBV19
size: NA
J: TRBJ2-7
CDR3: ASSFLKGASEQY

D: NA
V: TRBV19
size: NA
J: TRBJ2-2
CDR3: ASSIWGNTGELF

D: TRBD2
V: TRBV4-3
size: NA
J: TRBJ2-3
CDR3: ASSQEGLAGVADTQY

D: NA
V: TRBV7-2
size: NA
J: TRBJ2-3
CDR3: ATPGSNTQY

D: NA
V: TRBV3-1/TRBV3-2
size: NA
J: TRBJ1-4
CDR3: ASSRSTPYNEKLF

D: NA
V: TRBV27
size: NA
J: TRBJ1-5
CDR3: ASSLLGESNQPQH

D: NA
V: TRBV24-1
size: few
J: TRBJ1-5
CDR3: ATQGTNQPQH

D: NA
V: TRBV19
size: NA
J: TRBJ2-5
CDR3: ASSQGINQETQY

D: NA
V: TRBV6-5
size: once
J: TRBJ1-1
CDR3: ASSLTNAGAF

D: TRBD2
V: TRBV27
size: NA
J: TRBJ2-7
CDR3: ASSLREEVGEQY

D: NA
V: TRBV7-9
size: NA
J: TRBJ1-4
CDR3: ASSSGNVEKLF

D: TRBD2
V: TRBV7-9
size: NA
J: TRBJ2-7
CDR3: ASSQRTGGPHEQY

D: NA
V: TRBV6-5
size: few
J: TRBJ1-3
CDR3: ASVTPGGNTIY

D: TRBD2
V: TRBV18
size: NA
J: TRBJ2-2
CDR3: ASSPLAGGLAGELF